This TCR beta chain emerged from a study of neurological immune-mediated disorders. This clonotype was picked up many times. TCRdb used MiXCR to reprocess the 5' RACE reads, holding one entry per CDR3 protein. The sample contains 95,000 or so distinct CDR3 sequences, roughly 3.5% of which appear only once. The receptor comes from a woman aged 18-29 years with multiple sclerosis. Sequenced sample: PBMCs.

The CDR3 region has the DNA TGTGCCAGCAGCCGGAATACAGGGACTGAAGCTTTCTTT. Translation gives CASSRNTGTEAFF. The chain links TRBV7-9 to TRBJ1-1, with D perhaps matching TRBD1 (6 bases). The CDR3 sequence is 13 residues long. Trimming cost V 5 bases and J 5 bases, with 12 bases left between them. Germline V gives CDR1 SEHNR, CDR2 FQNEAQ (reference sequence). Full variable domain (rest looked up from reference TRBV7-9 and TRBJ1-1): DTGVSQNPRHKITKRGQNVTFRCDPISEHNRLYWYRQTLGQGPEFLTYFQNEAQLEKSRLLSDRFSAERPKGSFSTLEIQRTEQGDSAMYLCASSRNTGTEAFFGQGTRLTVV.